This TCR beta chain was identified during a study of T cell repertoires in cytomegalovirus infection. With regard to this clonotype: Its specificity is not known.

Each CDR3 protein is one row after TCRdb ran MiXCR on the reads. There are 300,000 to 400,000 distinct CDR3 sequences in the sample; under 35% occur only once, and around 20% lies in the top ten. The starting material was cultured PBMCs, obtained from culture after CMV antigen stimulation. This receptor was taken from a human donor in good health (CMV status not recorded). Some clones in this sample may be carry-over from other donors' samples.

CDR3 in DNA: TGTGCCAGCAGCGTGAACAGGGGGAGTGACACCGGGGAGCTGTTTTTT. Translating it yields CASSVNRGSDTGELFF. This chain links TRBV5-4 with TRBJ2-2; 8 bases fit TRBD1. After removal of 4 bases from V and 3 bases from J, the junction contained 8 bases not matched to a gene. This CDR3 is built from 16 residues. CDR1 and CDR2 from the germline V gene are SGHNT and YYREEE (reference sequence).